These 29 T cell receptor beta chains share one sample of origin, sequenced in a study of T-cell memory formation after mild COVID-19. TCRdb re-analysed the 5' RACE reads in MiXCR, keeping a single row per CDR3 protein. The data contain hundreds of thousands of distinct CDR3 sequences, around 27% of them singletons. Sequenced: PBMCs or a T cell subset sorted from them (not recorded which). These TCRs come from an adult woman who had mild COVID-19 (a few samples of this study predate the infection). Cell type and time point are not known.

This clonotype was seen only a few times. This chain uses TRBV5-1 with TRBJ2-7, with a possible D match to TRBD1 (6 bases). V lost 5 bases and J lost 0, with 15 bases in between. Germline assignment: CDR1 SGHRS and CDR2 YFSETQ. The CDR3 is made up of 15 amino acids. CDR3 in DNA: TGCGCCAGCAGAGAGGACAGAGGGGGCTCCTACGAGCAGTACTTC. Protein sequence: CASREDRGGSYEQYF.

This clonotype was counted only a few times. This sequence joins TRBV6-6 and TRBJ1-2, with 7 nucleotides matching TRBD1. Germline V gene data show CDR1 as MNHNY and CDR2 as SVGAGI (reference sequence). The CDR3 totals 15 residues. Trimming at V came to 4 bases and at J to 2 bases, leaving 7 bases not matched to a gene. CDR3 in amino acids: CASSSSQGPNYGYTF. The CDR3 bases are TGTGCCAGCAGTTCATCACAGGGGCCGAACTATGGCTACACCTTC.

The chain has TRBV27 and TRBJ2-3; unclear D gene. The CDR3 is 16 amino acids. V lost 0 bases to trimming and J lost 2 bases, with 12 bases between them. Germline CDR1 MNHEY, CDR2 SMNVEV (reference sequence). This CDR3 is CASSLSPRADTDTQYF. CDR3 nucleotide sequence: TGTGCCAGCAGTTTATCACCTAGAGCAGACACAGATACGCAGTATTTT.

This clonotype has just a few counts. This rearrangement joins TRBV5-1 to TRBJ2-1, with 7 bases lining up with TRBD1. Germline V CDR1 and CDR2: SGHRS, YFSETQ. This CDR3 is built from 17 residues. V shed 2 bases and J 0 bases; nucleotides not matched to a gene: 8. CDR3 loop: CASSFRMTGLSYNEQFF. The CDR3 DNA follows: TGCGCCAGCAGCTTTAGAATGACAGGGCTCTCCTACAATGAGCAGTTCTTC.

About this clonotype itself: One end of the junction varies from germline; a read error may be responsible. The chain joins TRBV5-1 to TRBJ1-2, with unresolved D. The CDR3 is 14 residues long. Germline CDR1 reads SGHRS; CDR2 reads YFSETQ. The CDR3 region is CASSLEVANYAYTF. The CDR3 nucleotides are TGCGCCAGCAGCTTGGAGGTGGCTAACTATGCCTACACCTTC.

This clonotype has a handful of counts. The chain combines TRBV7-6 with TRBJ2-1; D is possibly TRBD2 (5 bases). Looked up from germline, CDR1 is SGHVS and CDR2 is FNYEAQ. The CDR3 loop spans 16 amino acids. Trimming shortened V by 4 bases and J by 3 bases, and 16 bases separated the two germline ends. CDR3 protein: CASSSARGPSYNEQFF. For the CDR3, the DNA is TGTGCCAGCAGCTCCGCTCGGGGTCCTAGCTACAATGAGCAGTTCTTC.

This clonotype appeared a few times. CDR3 amino acids: CATSDPRQVEETQYF. The CDR3 DNA reads as TGTGCCACCAGTGATCCCCGACAGGTAGAGGAGACCCAGTACTTC. This rearrangement joins TRBV24-1 to TRBJ2-5; D is possibly TRBD1 (6 bases). The germline V gene has CDR1 KGHDR and CDR2 SFDVKD. V was cut by 3 bases and J by 5 bases, with 15 bases left in between. CDR3 length: 15 residues.

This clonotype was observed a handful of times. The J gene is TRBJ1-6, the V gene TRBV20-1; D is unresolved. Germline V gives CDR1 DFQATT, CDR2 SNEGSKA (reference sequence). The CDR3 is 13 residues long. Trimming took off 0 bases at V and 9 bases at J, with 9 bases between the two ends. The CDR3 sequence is CSAREASSSPLHF. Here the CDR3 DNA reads TGCAGTGCTAGAGAGGCTAGCAGTTCACCCCTCCACTTT.

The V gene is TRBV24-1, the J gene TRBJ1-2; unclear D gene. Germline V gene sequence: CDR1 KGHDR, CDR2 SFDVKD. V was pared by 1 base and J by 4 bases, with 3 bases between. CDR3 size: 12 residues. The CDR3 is CATSDLGYGYTF. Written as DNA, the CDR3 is TGTGCCACCAGTGATTTAGGCTATGGCTACACCTTC.

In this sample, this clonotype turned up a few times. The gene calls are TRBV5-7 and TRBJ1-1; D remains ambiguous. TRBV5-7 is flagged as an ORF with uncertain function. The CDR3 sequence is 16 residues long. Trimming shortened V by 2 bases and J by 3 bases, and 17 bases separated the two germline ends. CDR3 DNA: TGTGCCAGCAGCTTCTTCATAGGAGGTCGGGACACTGAAGCTTTCTTT. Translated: CASSFFIGGRDTEAFF.

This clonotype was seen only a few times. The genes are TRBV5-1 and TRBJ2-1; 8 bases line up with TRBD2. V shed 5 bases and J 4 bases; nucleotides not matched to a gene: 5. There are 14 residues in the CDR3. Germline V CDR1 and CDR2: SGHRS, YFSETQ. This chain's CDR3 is CASRTGLEYNEQFF. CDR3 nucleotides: TGCGCCAGCAGAACGGGACTAGAATACAATGAGCAGTTCTTC.

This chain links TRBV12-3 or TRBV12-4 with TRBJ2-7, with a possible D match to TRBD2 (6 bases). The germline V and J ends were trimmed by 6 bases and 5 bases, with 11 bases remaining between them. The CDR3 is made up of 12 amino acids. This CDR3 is CASRSGLNEQYF. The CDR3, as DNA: TGTGCCAGCAGGTCGGGACTTAACGAGCAGTACTTC.

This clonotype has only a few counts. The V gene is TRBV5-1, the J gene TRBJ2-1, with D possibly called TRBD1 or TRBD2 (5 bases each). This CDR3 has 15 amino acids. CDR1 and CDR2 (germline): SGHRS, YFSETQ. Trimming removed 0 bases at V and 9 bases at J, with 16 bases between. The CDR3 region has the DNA TGCGCCAGCAGCTTGGTGCAGGTGGGGGTGAGTGAGCAGTTCTTC. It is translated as CASSLVQVGVSEQFF.

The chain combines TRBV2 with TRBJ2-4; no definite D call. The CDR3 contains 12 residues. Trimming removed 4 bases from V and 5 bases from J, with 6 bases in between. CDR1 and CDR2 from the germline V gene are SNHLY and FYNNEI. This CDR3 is CASSVSENIQYF. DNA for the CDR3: TGTGCCAGCAGTGTTTCGGAAAACATTCAGTACTTC.

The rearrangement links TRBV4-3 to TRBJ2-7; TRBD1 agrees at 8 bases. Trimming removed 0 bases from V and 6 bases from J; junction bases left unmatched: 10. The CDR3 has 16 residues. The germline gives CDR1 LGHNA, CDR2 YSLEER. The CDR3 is CASSQDPQGQVAEQYF. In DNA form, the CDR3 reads TGCGCCAGCAGCCAAGATCCTCAGGGACAGGTAGCCGAGCAGTACTTC.

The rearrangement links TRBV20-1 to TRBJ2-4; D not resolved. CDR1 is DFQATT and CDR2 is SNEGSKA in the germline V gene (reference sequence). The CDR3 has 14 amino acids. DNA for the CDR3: TGCAGCGTCCTCCCCCCCTCCCGGTTAAACATTCAGTACTTC. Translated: CSVLPPSRLNIQYF.

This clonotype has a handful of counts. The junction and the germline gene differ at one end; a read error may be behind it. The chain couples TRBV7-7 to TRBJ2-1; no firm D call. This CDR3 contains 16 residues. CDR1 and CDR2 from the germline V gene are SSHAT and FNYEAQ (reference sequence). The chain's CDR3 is CASSLAGIAPYNEQFF. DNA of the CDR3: TGTGCTAGCAGCTTAGCCGGTATCGCCCCCTACAATGAGCAGTTCTTC.

The CDR3 here is CASSLTGGLFEQYF. CDR3 coding DNA: TGCGCCAGCAGCTTGACAGGGGGCCTTTTTGAGCAGTACTTC. The V gene is TRBV5-1, the J gene TRBJ2-7; 9 nucleotides match TRBD1. There are 14 residues in the CDR3. The ends lost 1 base at V and 7 bases at J; junction bases unmatched: 6. CDR1 SGHRS and CDR2 YFSETQ come from the germline V gene.

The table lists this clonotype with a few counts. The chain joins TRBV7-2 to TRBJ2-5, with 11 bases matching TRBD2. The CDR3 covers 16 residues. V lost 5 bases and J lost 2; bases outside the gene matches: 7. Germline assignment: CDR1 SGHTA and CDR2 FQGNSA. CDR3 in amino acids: CASSPPGLAAQETQYF. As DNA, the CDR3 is TGTGCCAGCAGCCCTCCGGGACTAGCGGCTCAAGAGACCCAGTACTTC.

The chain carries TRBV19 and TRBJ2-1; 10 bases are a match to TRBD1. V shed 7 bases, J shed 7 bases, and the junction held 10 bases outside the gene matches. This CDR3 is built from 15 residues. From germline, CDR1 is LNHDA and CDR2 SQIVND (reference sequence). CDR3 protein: CASILTGGAGNEQFF. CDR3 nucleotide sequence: TGTGCCAGTATCTTGACAGGGGGCGCCGGGAATGAGCAGTTCTTC.

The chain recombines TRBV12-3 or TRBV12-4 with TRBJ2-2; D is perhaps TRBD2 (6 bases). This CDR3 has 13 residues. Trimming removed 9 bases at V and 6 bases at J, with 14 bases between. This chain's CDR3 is CASPAEGSGELFF. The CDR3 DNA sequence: TGTGCCAGTCCCGCGGAGGGTTCCGGGGAGCTGTTTTTT.

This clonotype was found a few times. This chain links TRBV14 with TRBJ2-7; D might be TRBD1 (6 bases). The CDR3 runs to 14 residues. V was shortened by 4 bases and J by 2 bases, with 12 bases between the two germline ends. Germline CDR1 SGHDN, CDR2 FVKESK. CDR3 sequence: CASSPQQGPYEQYF. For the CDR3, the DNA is TGTGCCAGCAGCCCGCAGCAGGGGCCCTACGAGCAGTACTTC.

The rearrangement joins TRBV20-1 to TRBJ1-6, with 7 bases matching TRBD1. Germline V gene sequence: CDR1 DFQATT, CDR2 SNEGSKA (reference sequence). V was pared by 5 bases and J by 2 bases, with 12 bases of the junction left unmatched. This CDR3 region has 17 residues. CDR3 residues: CSASAPRQGPYNSPLHF. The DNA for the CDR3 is TGCAGTGCTTCAGCGCCCCGACAGGGTCCCTATAATTCACCCCTCCACTTT.

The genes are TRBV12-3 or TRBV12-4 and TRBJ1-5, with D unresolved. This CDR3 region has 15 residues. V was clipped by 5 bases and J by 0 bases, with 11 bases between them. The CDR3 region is CASSLEVDSNQPQHF. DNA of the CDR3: TGTGCCAGCAGTCTCGAGGTAGATAGCAATCAGCCCCAGCATTTT.

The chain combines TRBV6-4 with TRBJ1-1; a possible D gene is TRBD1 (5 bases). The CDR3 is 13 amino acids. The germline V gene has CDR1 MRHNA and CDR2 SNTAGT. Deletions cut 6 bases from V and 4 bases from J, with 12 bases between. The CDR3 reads CASSTGVSTEAFF. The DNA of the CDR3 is TGTGCCAGCAGCACGGGGGTCAGCACTGAAGCTTTCTTT.

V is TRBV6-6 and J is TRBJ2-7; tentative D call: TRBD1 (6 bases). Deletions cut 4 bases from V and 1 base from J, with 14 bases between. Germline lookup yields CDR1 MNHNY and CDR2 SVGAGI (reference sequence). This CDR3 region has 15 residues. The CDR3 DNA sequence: TGTGCCAGCAGTTTGACAGGCGGCGGTTCCTACGAGCAGTACTTC. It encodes CASSLTGGGSYEQYF.

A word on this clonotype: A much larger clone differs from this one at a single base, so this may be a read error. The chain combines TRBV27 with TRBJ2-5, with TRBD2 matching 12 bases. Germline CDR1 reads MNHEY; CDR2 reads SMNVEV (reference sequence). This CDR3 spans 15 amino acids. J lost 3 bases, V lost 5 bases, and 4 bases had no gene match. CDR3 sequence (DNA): TGTGCCAGCAGTCCCTGGACTAGCGGGGAAGAGACCCAGTACTTC. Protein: CASSPWTSGEETQYF.

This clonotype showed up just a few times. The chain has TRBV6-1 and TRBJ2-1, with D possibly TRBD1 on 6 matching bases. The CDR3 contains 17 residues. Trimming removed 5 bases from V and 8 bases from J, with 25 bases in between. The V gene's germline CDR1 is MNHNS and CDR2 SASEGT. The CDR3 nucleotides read TGTGCCAGCAGTAACCTCAGGGTACAGGGCCGGAACGATGAGCAGTTCTTC. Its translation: CASSNLRVQGRNDEQFF.

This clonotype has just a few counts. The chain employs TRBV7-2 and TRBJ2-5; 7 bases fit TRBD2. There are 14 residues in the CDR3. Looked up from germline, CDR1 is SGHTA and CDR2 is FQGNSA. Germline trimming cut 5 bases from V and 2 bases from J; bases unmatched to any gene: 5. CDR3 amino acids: CASSSSGYQETQYF. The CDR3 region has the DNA TGTGCCAGCAGCAGTAGCGGGTATCAAGAGACCCAGTACTTC.